These T cell receptor beta chains were read from a single sample in a study of cytomegalovirus exposure and HLA in healthy donors. The method was immunoSEQ multiplex PCR; TCRdb's version includes in-frame clones alone and lacks a portion of them. The profile shows around 190,000 clones, roughly 83% of them singletons. Specimen: PBMCs. Receptor source: a woman aged 45-60 years in good health and CMV-seronegative. CDR3s include the opening cysteine and the closing phenylalanine or tryptophan. The D gene is left open where the match is weak. Rows may omit the clone size; those that give it use once, few, many or a size class.

TGTGCCTGGGCCCGGGTTCGCAGATGGACGACAGTTGGAAATGAAAAACTGTTTTTT | CAWARVRRWTTVGNEKLFF | TRBV30 | NA | NA | TRBJ1-4
TGCGCCAGCAGCTTGGATGGGACAGGGGTACCCTACGAGCAGTACTTC | CASSLDGTGVPYEQYF | TRBV5-1 | NA | TRBD1 | TRBJ2-7
TGTGCCAGCTCCCAAAACAGGGATAATGAAAAACTGTTTTTT | CASSQNRDNEKLFF | TRBV18 | NA | NA | TRBJ1-4
TGTGCCAGCAGCCCGAGGGGAGGAGCCGGGGAGCTGTTTTTT | CASSPRGGAGELFF | TRBV9 | NA | NA | TRBJ2-2
TGCGCCAGCAGCCAAGAGTTTAGGTGGGGAGGGGTTGGCACAGATACGCAGTATTTT | CASSQEFRWGGVGTDTQYF | TRBV4-3 | NA | TRBD2 | TRBJ2-3
TGCGCCAGCAGCTTGACTAGCGGGAGGGCCTACGAGCAGTACTTC | CASSLTSGRAYEQYF | TRBV5-1 | NA | TRBD2 | TRBJ2-7
TGTGCCAGCAAAGCGCTCGAAGCTTTCTTT | CASKALEAFF | TRBV5-6 | few | NA | TRBJ1-1
TGTGCCAGCTCCCGATCAATGACAGGGGGCTCAGATACGCAGTATTTT | CASSRSMTGGSDTQYF | TRBV18 | NA | TRBD1 | TRBJ2-3
TGTGCCAGCAGCATCACTTCGACAGGGGGCAAGACTGAAGCTTTCTTT | CASSITSTGGKTEAFF | TRBV11-2 | NA | TRBD1 | TRBJ1-1
TGCGCCAGCAGGCTGACAGGGCTGAAGGCGAACACTGAAGCTTTCTTT | CASRLTGLKANTEAFF | TRBV5-1 | NA | TRBD1 | TRBJ1-1
TGTGCCAGCAGGGTCAGCGGGTATGTCGGGACTGAAGCTTTCTTT | CASRVSGYVGTEAFF | TRBV27 | NA | NA | TRBJ1-1
TGTGCCTGCGGGCTCACGGCGTACGAGCAGTACTTC | CACGLTAYEQYF | TRBV7-2 | NA | NA | TRBJ2-7
TGTGCCAGCAGCCCGGGACAGGGCAATCAGCCCCAGCATTTT | CASSPGQGNQPQHF | TRBV7-9 | NA | TRBD1 | TRBJ1-5
TGTGCCAGCTCACCACCGCAGGGACAGGGGGCCTACGAGCAGTACTTC | CASSPPQGQGAYEQYF | TRBV18 | NA | TRBD1 | TRBJ2-7
TGTGCCAGCATCCTTAGCGGGGGACAAGAGACCCAGTACTTC | CASILSGGQETQYF | TRBV7-8 | NA | TRBD2 | TRBJ2-5
TGTGCCAGCAGTTACTTCGGGGGGCCAGACAATGAGCAGTTCTTC | CASSYFGGPDNEQFF | TRBV6-5 | many | NA | TRBJ2-1
TGTGCCAGCAGTTTAGTTCAGTACACTGAAGCTTTCTTT | CASSLVQYTEAFF | TRBV27 | few | NA | TRBJ1-1
TGTGCCAGCGGGACAGGGGTTACAGATACGCAGTATTTT | CASGTGVTDTQYF | TRBV7-3 | NA | TRBD1 | TRBJ2-3
TGTGCCAGCAGCGTAGAGGGACAGGAAGGATCACCCCTCCACTTT | CASSVEGQEGSPLHF | TRBV9 | NA | TRBD1 | TRBJ1-6
TGTGCCAGCAGCCCAGGGGGCGGGGCTGGCTTTCAAGAGACCCAGTACTTC | CASSPGGGAGFQETQYF | TRBV7-2 | NA | TRBD1 | TRBJ2-5
TGTGCCAGCAGCTTAGAGTGGGACAGCCAGCGGGGCTACACCTTC | CASSLEWDSQRGYTF | TRBV7-2 | NA | TRBD1 | TRBJ1-2
TGTGCCAGCAGCTTGAGGACTATTAAAGAGACCCAGTACTTC | CASSLRTIKETQYF | TRBV5-6 | NA | NA | TRBJ2-5
TGTGCCAGCAGCCCGCGGACGGGGATCTACGAGCAGTACTTC | CASSPRTGIYEQYF | TRBV9 | NA | NA | TRBJ2-7
TGTGCCAGCAGCCCGTGGCGGGCCCTGGGAACTGAAGCTTTCTTT | CASSPWRALGTEAFF | TRBV7-2 | NA | NA | TRBJ1-1
TGTGCCAGCAGCTTAGACGGACAGGGGATTAGCGAGCAGTACTTC | CASSLDGQGISEQYF | TRBV7-2 | once | TRBD1 | TRBJ2-7
TGTGCCAGCAGTTACGGGGGACAGAGCTATAATTCACCCCTCCACTTT | CASSYGGQSYNSPLHF | TRBV6-5 | few | TRBD1 | TRBJ1-6
TGTGCCAGCAGCAAAGGGGGTGAACAAGAAGCTTTCTTT | CASSKGGEQEAFF | TRBV11-3 | NA | NA | TRBJ1-1
TGTGCCAGCAGCTCCCGGATGGGCAGGGGTCAGAATGAGCAGTTCTTC | CASSSRMGRGQNEQFF | TRBV11-2 | NA | NA | TRBJ2-1
TGCGCCAGCAGCCAAGTTCGACAGGGATTATCCTCTGGGGCCAACGTCCTGACTTTC | CASSQVRQGLSSGANVLTF | TRBV4-1 | NA | TRBD1 | TRBJ2-6
TGCAGCGGGGCCGAGGAGACCCAGTACTTC | CSGAEETQYF | TRBV29-1 | NA | NA | TRBJ2-5
TGTGCCAGCAGCCGGGGGGGGCCAGGGAGCGGAGAGACCCAGTACTTC | CASSRGGPGSGETQYF | TRBV7-9 | NA | TRBD2 | TRBJ2-5